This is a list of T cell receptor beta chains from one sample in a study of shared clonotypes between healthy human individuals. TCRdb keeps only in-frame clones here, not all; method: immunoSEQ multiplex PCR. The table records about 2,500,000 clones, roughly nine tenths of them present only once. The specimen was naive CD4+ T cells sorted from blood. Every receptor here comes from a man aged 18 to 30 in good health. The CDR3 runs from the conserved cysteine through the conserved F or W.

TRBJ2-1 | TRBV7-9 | CASSPKLRQAEQFF
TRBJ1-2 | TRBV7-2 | CASSLAEGVGYGYTF
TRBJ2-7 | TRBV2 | CASSVNLLPYEQYF
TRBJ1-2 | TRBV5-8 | CASSSGQALIGYGYTF
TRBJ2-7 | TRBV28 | CASSSPEILEQYF
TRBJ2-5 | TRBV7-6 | CASRRLGEETQYF
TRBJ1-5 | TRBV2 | CASSEVGVQPQHF
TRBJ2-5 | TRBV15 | CATSRVGGGPETQYF
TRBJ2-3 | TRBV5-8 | CASSLGLITDTQYF
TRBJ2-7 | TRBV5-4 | CASSLQGAYEQYF
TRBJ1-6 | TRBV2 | CASSEGGQGGKNSPLHF
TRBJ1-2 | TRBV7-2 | CASSLQGDYGYTF
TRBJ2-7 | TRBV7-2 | CASSLAQTGTSGKLYEQYF
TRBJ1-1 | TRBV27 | CASSLLSKGHTEAFF
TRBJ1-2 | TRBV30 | CAWSRLRERGGYTF
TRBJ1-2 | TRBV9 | CASSVAWDGTYGYTF
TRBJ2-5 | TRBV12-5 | CASVGGGLSETQYF
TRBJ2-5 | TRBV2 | CASSERGGPFQETQYF
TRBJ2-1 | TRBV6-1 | CASRDFDRREQFF
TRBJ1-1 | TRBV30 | CAWKPSMNTEAFF
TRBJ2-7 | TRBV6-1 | CATRRSYEQYF
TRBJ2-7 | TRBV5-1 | CASSLDQGSPYEQYF
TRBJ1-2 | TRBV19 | CASSAGLIYGYTF
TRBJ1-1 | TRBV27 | CASSKVPGLLNTEAFF
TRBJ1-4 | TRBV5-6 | CASSLKQTGTNEKLFF
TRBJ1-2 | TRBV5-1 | CASSTGHSNYGYTF
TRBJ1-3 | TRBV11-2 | CASSLSGTLSGNTIYF
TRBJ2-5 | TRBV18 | CASSPGTSGGETQYF
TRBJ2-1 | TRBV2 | CASRDTSGDYNEQFF
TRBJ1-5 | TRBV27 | CASRSTGLGNQPQHF
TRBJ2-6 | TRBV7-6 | CASSLVTPQVSGANVLTF
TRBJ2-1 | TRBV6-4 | CASSVIGGSYNEQFF